These 7 T cell receptor beta chains originate from one sample sequenced in a study of blood T cell repertoires in COVID-19. Using immunoSEQ multiplex PCR, the repertoire was profiled, and TCRdb retains in-frame clones only, with some absent. The sample lists approximately 110,000 clones, about 91% seen once, with approximately 0.81% in the top ten. The sequencing input was peripheral blood. These receptors were taken from a woman between 50 and 59 years old with active or convalescent COVID-19.

The CDR3: CSASAAGTGELFF. The CDR3 DNA is TGCAGTGCTAGTGCTGCGGGGACCGGGGAGCTGTTTTTT. The chain joins TRBV20-1 to TRBJ2-2; D may be TRBD2 (6 bases). V shed 3 bases and J shed 5 bases, with 10 bases lying between them. Per the germline V gene, CDR1 is DFQATT and CDR2 is SNEGSKA (reference sequence). The CDR3 has 13 residues.

J is TRBJ1-1 and V is TRBV28; D call uncertain. The CDR3 sequence is 13 residues long. Trimming removed 3 bases from V and 2 bases from J, with 7 bases in between. Germline assignment: CDR1 MDHEN and CDR2 SYDVKM. CDR3 loop: CASSLRPNTEAFF. DNA of the CDR3: TGTGCCAGCAGTTTGCGCCCCAACACTGAAGCTTTCTTT. Together with reference TRBV28 and TRBJ1-1, the CDR3 gives the full variable domain: DVKVTQSSRYLVKRTGEKVFLECVQDMDHENMFWYRQDPGLGLRLIYFSYDVKMKEKGDIPEGYSVSREKKERFSLILESASTNQTSMYLCASSLRPNTEAFFGQGTRLTVV.

The V and J genes are TRBV7-2 and TRBJ2-3, with 14 bases matching TRBD2. The CDR3 extends over 16 amino acids. V lost 3 bases to trimming and J lost 5 bases; unmatched junction nucleotides: 4. Germline loops: CDR1 SGHTA, CDR2 FQGNSA. CDR3 DNA sequence: TGTGCCAGCAGCTTGATGGGACTAGCGGGAGAAGATACGCAGTATTTT. This sequence encodes CASSLMGLAGEDTQYF.

The V and J genes are TRBV5-1 and TRBJ2-1; the match to TRBD2 covers 14 bases. The CDR3 contains 15 residues. J lost 7 bases, V lost 4 bases, and 4 bases had no gene match. Germline V gene sequence: CDR1 SGHRS, CDR2 YFSETQ. The CDR3 protein is CASSPGTSGSNEQFF. The CDR3 nucleotides are TGCGCCAGCAGCCCCGGGACTAGCGGGAGTAATGAGCAGTTCTTC.

The gene calls are TRBV27 and TRBJ2-7; 9 nucleotides agree with TRBD1. Germline V lookup: CDR1 MNHEY, CDR2 SMNVEV (reference sequence). V shed 1 base and J 2 bases; nucleotides not matched to a gene: 6. CDR3 length: 16 amino acids. CDR3 nucleotide sequence: TGTGCCAGCAGTTTATTGCCGGGACAGGGCACCTACGAGCAGTACTTC. It translates to CASSLLPGQGTYEQYF.

V usage is TRBV28 and J usage is TRBJ2-4; a possible D gene is TRBD2 (5 bases). Trimming stripped 3 bases from V and 7 bases from J, with 7 bases between. The CDR3 has 12 residues. The germline CDR1 and CDR2 sequences are MDHEN and SYDVKM. This chain's CDR3 is CASSLGSNIQYF. The CDR3, as DNA: TGTGCCAGCAGTTTGGGGAGTAACATTCAGTACTTC.

V gene TRBV11-2 combines with J gene TRBJ2-1; D is uncertain. The CDR3 is 15 amino acids. Germline-derived CDR1 and CDR2 are SGHAT and FQNNGV. Trimming took off 0 bases at V and 5 bases at J, with 11 bases between the two ends. CDR3 DNA: TGTGCCAGCAGCTTAGACCCTGCAGGAAACAATGAGCAGTTCTTC. Translation: CASSLDPAGNNEQFF. The whole variable domain, filled in from reference TRBV11-2 and TRBJ2-1, reads EAGVAQSPRYKIIEKRQSVAFWCNPISGHATLYWYQQILGQGPKLLIQFQNNGVVDDSQLPKDRFSAERLKGVDSTLKIQPAKLEDSAVYLCASSLDPAGNNEQFFGPGTRLTVL.